These T cell receptor beta chains were read from a single sample in a study of blood T cells in healthy people across ages. One entry per CDR3 protein results from TCRdb running MiXCR on the 5' RACE reads. The sample shows fewer than 1.5 million distinct CDR3 sequences, approximately 38% of them seen only once. Sequencing was performed on blood. These receptor sequences come from a woman under 30 in good health. Each CDR3 is given with its conserved first and last residue. Fields, in order: J gene, CDR3 length, clone size, V gene, D gene, CDR3 DNA, CDR3 protein. D genes are given only for firm matches. Clone size appears in some rows only: once, few, many, or a class for an expanded clone.

J: TRBJ1-1; length: 15; size: few; V: TRBV28; D: TRBD1; DNA: TGTGCCAGCAGTTCCGTGGACAGGGACGACACTGAAGCTTTCTTT; CDR3: CASSSVDRDDTEAFF
J: TRBJ2-1; length: 15; size: NA; V: TRBV5-1; D: TRBD1; DNA: TGCGCCAGCAGCGTACCGGGACAGGCTTTCAATGAGCAGTTCTTC; CDR3: CASSVPGQAFNEQFF
J: TRBJ1-2; length: 15; size: NA; V: TRBV27; D: NA; DNA: TGTGCCAGCAGTTCCTCTGGACGATTTCTTCGCGGCTACACCTTC; CDR3: CASSSSGRFLRGYTF
J: TRBJ2-4; length: 15; size: NA; V: TRBV3-1; D: TRBD2; DNA: TGTGCCAGCAGCCACCAGTTTAGCGGGGGAAACATTCAGTACTTC; CDR3: CASSHQFSGGNIQYF
J: TRBJ1-5; length: 13; size: NA; V: TRBV20-1; D: NA; DNA: TGCAGTGCTAGGTGGCATAGCAATCAGCCCCAGCATTTT; CDR3: CSARWHSNQPQHF
J: TRBJ2-5; length: 13; size: NA; V: TRBV12-3/TRBV12-4; D: NA; DNA: TGTGCCAGCACCCTGGGGAAAGCGGAGACCCAGTACTTC; CDR3: CASTLGKAETQYF
J: TRBJ2-2; length: 14; size: NA; V: TRBV28; D: TRBD1; DNA: TGTGCCAGCAGCTGGACAGGGAACGCCGGGGAGCTGTTTTTT; CDR3: CASSWTGNAGELFF
J: TRBJ2-1; length: 13; size: NA; V: TRBV11-2; D: TRBD2; DNA: TGTGCCAGCAGAACTCTAGGCGGGGGTGAGCAGTTCTTC; CDR3: CASRTLGGGEQFF
J: TRBJ2-5; length: 15; size: NA; V: TRBV7-8; D: TRBD1; DNA: TGTGCCAGCAGCCGAAGGGGGCCCGCCGGAGAGACCCAGTACTTC; CDR3: CASSRRGPAGETQYF
J: TRBJ2-2; length: 14; size: few; V: TRBV6-4; D: NA; DNA: TGTGCCAGCAGTGACCCGTCTGGGGCCGGGGAGCTGTTTTTT; CDR3: CASSDPSGAGELFF
J: TRBJ1-4; length: 14; size: NA; V: TRBV7-9; D: NA; DNA: TGTGCCAGCAGCATAAACAGGGATGGGAGGGAACTGTTTTTT; CDR3: CASSINRDGRELFF